The TCR beta chain under discussion was sequenced for a study of beta chain features in type 1 diabetes. General study results and limits: Any role of HLA type in TCRB rearrangement remained unresolved here. Researchers caution that PCR might favor shorter templates, equally among patients and controls. The naive, central memory and Treg TCRB repertoires looked more alike in patients than they did in healthy donors.

Every isolated RNA sample was fully reverse transcribed, so sequencing captured expressed TCRB transcripts. TCRdb's table, derived via immunoSEQ multiplex PCR, lists solely in-frame clones and lacks some. The sample holds hundreds of thousands of clones, around 30% seen once. The CDR3 length is 14 residues. In germline, CDR1 is MGHDK, CDR2 SYGVNS. With 5 bases clipped from V and 6 bases from J, the junction kept 5 bases outside the gene matches. To note about this clone: What it binds is unknown.

Source material: naive CD4+ T cells from blood. This sequence originates from a man aged 18 to 29 in good health. The J gene is TRBJ2-1, the V gene TRBV25-1, with 9 bases identical to TRBD2. In nucleotides, the CDR3 is TGTGCCAGCAGTTTTAGCGGGAGAGGCAATGAGCAGTTCTTC. Protein sequence: CASSFSGRGNEQFF.